This passage covers 9 T cell receptor beta chains from one sample sequenced in a study of T cells in women clearing cervical HPV infection. TCRdb's copy holds only in-frame clones and misses some; the assay was immunoSEQ multiplex PCR. The clone table shows roughly 40,000 clones, with the ten largest holding around 1.3%. The sequenced material came from blood buffy coat. All receptors derive from a woman aged 18 to 75 with a cervical HPV16 infection that either progressed to CIN3+ or cleared (not recorded which).

Remarks on this clone: The read ends 3 residues before the CDR3 terminus; that terminus is restored from the germline J gene. The chain couples TRBV7-2 to TRBJ2-2; TRBD2 aligns across 8 bases. Germline V CDR1 and CDR2: SGHTA, FQGNSA. This CDR3 contains 14 residues. Losses at the gene ends were 6 bases for V and 4 bases for J; bases not matched to a gene: 4. CDR3: CASRLAGGTGELFF. The part of the CDR3 DNA that was read is TGTGCCAGCAGGCTAGCGGGTGGCACCGGGGAG.

A remark on this clone: The CDR3 extends 3 residues past the end of the read, so its final part is completed from the germline J gene. The chain combines TRBV28 with TRBJ1-1; D is ambiguous. Germline V gene sequence: CDR1 MDHEN, CDR2 SYDVKM. V dropped 6 bases and J dropped 0 bases, with 11 bases sitting between them. The CDR3 covers 14 residues. Partial CDR3 DNA: TGTGCCAGCAGGTCAGGAGGAATGAACACTGAA. Residues: CASRSGGMNTE. The whole CDR3 region reads CASRSGGMNTEAFF.

Points on this clone: The CDR3 extends 3 residues past the end of the read, so its final part is completed from the germline J gene. The chain joins TRBV12-3 or TRBV12-4 to TRBJ2-3; D is ambiguous. The ends were cut back, 1 base at V and 4 bases at J, with 9 bases in the middle. This CDR3 region has 14 residues. The sequenced CDR3 bases are TGTGCCAGCAGTTTAGGACCGGCGGCAGATACG. Translation gives CASSLGPAADT. The CDR3 as a whole reads CASSLGPAADTQYF.

For this clone: The sequenced fragment ends 3 residues before the CDR3 boundary, so the rest is inferred from the germline J gene. The chain recombines TRBV13 with TRBJ1-1, with TRBD1 matching over 9 bases. The CDR3 extends over 12 amino acids. Germline CDR1 is PRHDT and CDR2 is FYEKMQ (reference sequence). The part of the CDR3 DNA that was read is TGTGCCAGCAGCTTGACAGGGGGAGAA. Translating it yields CASSLTGGE. The complete CDR3 reads CASSLTGGEAFF. Supplemented by reference TRBV13 and TRBJ1-1, the full variable domain reads AAGVIQSPRHLIKEKRETATLKCYPIPRHDTVYWYQQGPGQDPQFLISFYEKMQSDKGSIPDRFSAQQFSDYHSELNMSSLELGDSALYFCASSLTGGEAFFGQGTRLTVV.

Points on this clone: The read ends 3 residues early relative to the CDR3; the germline J gene fills the gap. V is TRBV2 and J is TRBJ1-6; 10 positions agree with TRBD1. Losses at the gene ends were 10 bases for V and 9 bases for J; bases not matched to a gene: 12. CDR3 length: 15 amino acids. CDR1 is SNHLY and CDR2 is FYNNEI in the germline V gene. The CDR3 DNA, read in part, is TGTGCCATACGAGAAGGACAGGGGGAGTTTTCACCC. As protein: CAIREGQGEFSP. The complete CDR3 reads CAIREGQGEFSPLHF. Complete variable domain (other parts from reference TRBV2 and TRBJ1-6): EPEVTQTPSHQVTQMGQEVILRCVPISNHLYFYWYRQILGQKVEFLVSFYNNEISEKSEIFDDQFSVERPDGSNFTLKIRSTKLEDSAMYFCAIREGQGEFSPLHFGNGTRLTVT.

This CDR3 is CASSSQGANSPLHF. Incomplete CDR3 DNA: TGTGCCAGCAGTTCACAGGGGGCTAATTCACCC. The chain uses TRBV7-2 and TRBJ1-6, with 9 bases fitting TRBD1. The sequenced fragment ends 3 residues before the CDR3 boundary, so the rest is inferred from the germline J gene. This CDR3 is 14 amino acids long. Germline V gene data show CDR1 as SGHTA and CDR2 as FQGNSA. J lost 6 bases, V lost 6 bases, and 3 bases had no gene match.

Regarding this clone: The CDR3 end falls 3 residues outside the read, so it is completed with the germline J gene. V and J are TRBV6-2 or TRBV6-3 and TRBJ2-7; 7 positions match TRBD2. The V and J ends lost 5 bases and 2 bases, in that order; junction bases with no gene match: 12. The germline gives CDR1 MNHEY, CDR2 SVGEGT. The CDR3 sequence is 16 residues long. The chain's CDR3 is CASSMTWGLITYEQYF. The CDR3 bases that were read are TGTGCCAGCAGTATGACATGGGGACTAATCACCTACGAG.

The covered CDR3 bases are TGCAGTGCCAAGGACAGGGAAGATTTCCTAAATTCACCC. Amino acid sequence: CSAKDREDFLNSP. The whole CDR3 protein is CSAKDREDFLNSPLHF. The J gene is TRBJ1-6, the V gene TRBV20-1, with 8 nucleotides matching TRBD1. The read finishes 3 residues shy of the CDR3 end, and the germline J gene is used to complete it. Germline V CDR1 and CDR2: DFQATT, SNEGSKA (reference sequence). This CDR3 has 16 residues. Unmatched junction bases numbered 14, after V lost 6 bases and J lost 7 bases.

With regard to this clone: The CDR3 extends 3 residues past the end of the read, so its final part is completed from the germline J gene. The V gene is TRBV19, the J gene TRBJ1-2, with D uncertain. Germline values: CDR1 LNHDA, CDR2 SQIVND (reference sequence). Trimming removed 8 bases from V and 3 bases from J, with 7 bases in between. CDR3 size: 11 residues. CDR3 amino acids: CASSEHYGYTF. Partial CDR3 DNA: TGTGCCAGTTCTGAGCACTATGGC.